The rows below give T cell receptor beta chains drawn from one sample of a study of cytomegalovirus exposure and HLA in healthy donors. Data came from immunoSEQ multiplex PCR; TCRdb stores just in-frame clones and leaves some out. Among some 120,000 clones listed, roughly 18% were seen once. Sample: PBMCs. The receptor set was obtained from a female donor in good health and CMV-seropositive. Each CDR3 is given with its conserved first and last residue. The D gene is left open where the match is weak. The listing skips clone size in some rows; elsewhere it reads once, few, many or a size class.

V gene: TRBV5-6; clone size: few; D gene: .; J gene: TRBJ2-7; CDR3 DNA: TGTGCCAGCAGCTTGGATCAACCGGTCTACGAGCAGTACTTC; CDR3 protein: CASSLDQPVYEQYF
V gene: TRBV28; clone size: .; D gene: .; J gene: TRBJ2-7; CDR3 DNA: TGTGCCAGCAGCCGATTGACACAATTCTGGGAGCAGTACTTC; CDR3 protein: CASSRLTQFWEQYF
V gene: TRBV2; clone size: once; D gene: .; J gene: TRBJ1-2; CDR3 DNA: TGTGCCAGCAGTGAATATTCGGGGATGGGAGGCTACACCTTC; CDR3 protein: CASSEYSGMGGYTF
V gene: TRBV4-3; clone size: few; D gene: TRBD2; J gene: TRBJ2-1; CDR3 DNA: TGCGCCAGCAGCCGAGATCTAGCGGGGGGCGGGGGTGAGCAGTTCTTC; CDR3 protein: CASSRDLAGGGGEQFF
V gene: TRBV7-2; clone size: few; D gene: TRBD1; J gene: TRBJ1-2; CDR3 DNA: TGTGCCAGCAGGGAGCAGGGGGCGGGGGGCTACACCTTC; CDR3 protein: CASREQGAGGYTF
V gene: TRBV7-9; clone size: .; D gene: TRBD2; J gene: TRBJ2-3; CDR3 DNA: TGTGCCAGCAGCTTAGGGTGGCGGGAGTTAGATACGCAGTATTTT; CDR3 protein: CASSLGWRELDTQYF
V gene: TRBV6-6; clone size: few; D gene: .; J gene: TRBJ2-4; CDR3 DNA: TGTGCCAGTAACACAGGGACAATAGCCAAAAACATTCAGTACTTC; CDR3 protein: CASNTGTIAKNIQYF
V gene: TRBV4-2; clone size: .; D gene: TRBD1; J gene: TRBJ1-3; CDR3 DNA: TGTGCCAGCAACCACAGGGGGCCGAGCTCTGGAAACACCATATATTTT; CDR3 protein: CASNHRGPSSGNTIYF
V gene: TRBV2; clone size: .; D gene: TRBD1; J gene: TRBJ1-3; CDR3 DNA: TGTGCCAGCAGTGCGCAGGGGGATGGAAACACCATATATTTT; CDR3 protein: CASSAQGDGNTIYF
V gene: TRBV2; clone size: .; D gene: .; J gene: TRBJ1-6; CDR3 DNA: TGTGCCAGCAGTGAAGCCAAAAGCGTCAAGTATAATTCACCCCTCCACTTT; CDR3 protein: CASSEAKSVKYNSPLHF
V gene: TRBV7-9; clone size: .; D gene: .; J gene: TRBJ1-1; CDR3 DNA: TGTGCCAGCAGCCTAAGTTGGACTGAAGCTTTCTTT; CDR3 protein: CASSLSWTEAFF
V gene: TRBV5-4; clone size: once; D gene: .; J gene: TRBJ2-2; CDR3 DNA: TGTGCCAGCAGCGTACAGCGGGCGAACACCGGGGAGCTGTTTTTT; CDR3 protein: CASSVQRANTGELFF
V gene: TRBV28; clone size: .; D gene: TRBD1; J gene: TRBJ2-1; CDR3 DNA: TGTGCCAGCAGTCAGGACAGGTTGTATGAGCAGTTCTTC; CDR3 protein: CASSQDRLYEQFF
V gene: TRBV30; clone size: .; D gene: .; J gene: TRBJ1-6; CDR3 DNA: TGTGCCTGGAGTGTAGGCCCAGGGAGGGGACAAAATTCACCCCTCCACTTT; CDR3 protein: CAWSVGPGRGQNSPLHF
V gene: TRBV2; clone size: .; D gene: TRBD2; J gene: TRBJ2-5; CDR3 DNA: TGTGCCAGCACGGGGACTAGCGGAGATCAAGAGACCCAGTACTTC; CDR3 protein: CASTGTSGDQETQYF
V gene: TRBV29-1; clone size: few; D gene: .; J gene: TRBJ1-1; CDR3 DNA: TGCAGCGTTGAAGAAATCGGGCAGGGAGGAAGACTTGAAGCTTTCTTT; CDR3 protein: CSVEEIGQGGRLEAFF
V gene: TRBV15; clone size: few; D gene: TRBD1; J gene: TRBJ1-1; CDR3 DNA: TGTGCCACCAGCAGGTCACAGGGGGAAAACACTGAAGCTTTCTTT; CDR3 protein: CATSRSQGENTEAFF
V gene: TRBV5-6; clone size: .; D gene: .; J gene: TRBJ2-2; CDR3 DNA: TGTGCCAGCACCTCGCTAACGCCGAAAACGAACACCGGGGAGCTGTTTTTT; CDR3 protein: CASTSLTPKTNTGELFF
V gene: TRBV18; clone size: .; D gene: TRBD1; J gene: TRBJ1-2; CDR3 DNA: TGTGCCAGCCAGGACAGGGGACCATATGGCTACACCTTC; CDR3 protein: CASQDRGPYGYTF
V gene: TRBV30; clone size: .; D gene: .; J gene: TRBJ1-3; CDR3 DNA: TGTGCCTGCGAGGGAGGAAACACCATATATTTT; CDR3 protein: CACEGGNTIYF
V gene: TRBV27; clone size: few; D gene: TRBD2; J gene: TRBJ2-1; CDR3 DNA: TGTGCCAGCACCCACGGGACTAGCGGGTACAATGAGCAGTTCTTC; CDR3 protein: CASTHGTSGYNEQFF
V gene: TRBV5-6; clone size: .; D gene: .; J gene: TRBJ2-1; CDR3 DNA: TGTGCCAGCAGCTTGGCGACCGGGAGCTCCTACAATGAGCAGTTCTTC; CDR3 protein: CASSLATGSSYNEQFF
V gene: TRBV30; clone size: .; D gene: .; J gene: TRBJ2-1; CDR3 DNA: TGTGCCTGGTCGTGGGGCGATGAGCAGTTCTTC; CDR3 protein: CAWSWGDEQFF
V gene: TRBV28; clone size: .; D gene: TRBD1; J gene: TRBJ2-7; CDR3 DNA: TGTGCCAGCAAACAGGGGCCCTACGAGCAGTACTTC; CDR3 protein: CASKQGPYEQYF
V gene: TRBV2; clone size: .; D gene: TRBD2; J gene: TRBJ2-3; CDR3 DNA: TGTGCCAGCCGCCGGGACTATTCCACAGATACGCAGTATTTT; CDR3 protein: CASRRDYSTDTQYF
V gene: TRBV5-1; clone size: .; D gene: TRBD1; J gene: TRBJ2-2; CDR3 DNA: TGCGCCAGCAGCTGGCAGGGGGCGAGCACCGGGGAGCTGTTTTTT; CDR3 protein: CASSWQGASTGELFF
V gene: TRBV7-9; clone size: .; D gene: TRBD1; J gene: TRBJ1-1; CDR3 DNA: TGTGCCAGCAGCTTAATGGGACAGGGCACTGAAGCTTTCTTT; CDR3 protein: CASSLMGQGTEAFF
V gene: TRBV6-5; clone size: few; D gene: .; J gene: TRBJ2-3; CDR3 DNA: TGTGCCAGCAGTTCGGGACTCTCGAGGACAGATACGCAGTATTTT; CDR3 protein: CASSSGLSRTDTQYF
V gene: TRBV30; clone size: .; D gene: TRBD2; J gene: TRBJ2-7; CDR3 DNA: TGTGCCTGGAGGCGCGGGAGTTCCTACGAGCAGTACTTC; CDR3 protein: CAWRRGSSYEQYF
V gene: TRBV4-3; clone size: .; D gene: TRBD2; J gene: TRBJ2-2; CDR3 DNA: TGCGCCAGCAGCCAAGATGCAAGGGGACTAGCGGGGGCCCGGAACACCGGGGAGCTGTTTTTT; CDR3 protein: CASSQDARGLAGARNTGELFF
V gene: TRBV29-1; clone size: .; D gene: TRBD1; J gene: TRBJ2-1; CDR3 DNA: TGCAGCGTTGATTTACAGGGGGCAAATGAGCAGTTCTTC; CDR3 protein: CSVDLQGANEQFF
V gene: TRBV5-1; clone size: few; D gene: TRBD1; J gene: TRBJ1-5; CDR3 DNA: TGCGCCAGCAGCTTGTTGGGGACAGGGAATCAGCCCCAGCATTTT; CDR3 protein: CASSLLGTGNQPQHF
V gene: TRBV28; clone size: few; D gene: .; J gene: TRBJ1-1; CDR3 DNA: TGTGCCAGCAGAGTCTCCGGGGTGGGCACTGAAGCTTTCTTT; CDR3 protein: CASRVSGVGTEAFF
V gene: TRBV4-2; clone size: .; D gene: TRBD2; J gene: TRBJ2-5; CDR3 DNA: TGTGCCAGCAGCCAAGATCCTAGCGGGGGAGAGACCCAGTACTTC; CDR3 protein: CASSQDPSGGETQYF
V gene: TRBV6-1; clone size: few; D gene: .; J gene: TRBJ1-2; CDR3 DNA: TGTGCCAGCAGTATTACAGGGCCCAGAGGCTACACCTTC; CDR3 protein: CASSITGPRGYTF
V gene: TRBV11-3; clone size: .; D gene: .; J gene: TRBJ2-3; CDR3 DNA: TGTGCCAGCAGCCCGTCGAGAACAGGGAGAGATACGCAGTATTTT; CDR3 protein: CASSPSRTGRDTQYF
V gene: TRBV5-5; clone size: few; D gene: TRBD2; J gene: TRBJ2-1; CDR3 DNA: TGTGCCAGCAGCTTGGGGGGACTAGCGGGGCTAAACAATGAGCAGTTCTTC; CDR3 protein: CASSLGGLAGLNNEQFF
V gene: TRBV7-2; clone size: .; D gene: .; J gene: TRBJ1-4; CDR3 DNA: TGTGCCAGCAGCGTACAGGGCTTGTTAAATGAAAAACTGTTTTTT; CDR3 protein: CASSVQGLLNEKLFF
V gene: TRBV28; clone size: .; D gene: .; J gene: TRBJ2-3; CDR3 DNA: TGTGCCAGCAGACTCCTCTCCCCTCGGACAGATACGCAGTATTTT; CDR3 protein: CASRLLSPRTDTQYF
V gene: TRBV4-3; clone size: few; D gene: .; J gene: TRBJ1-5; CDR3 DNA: TGCGCCAGCAGCCAAATCTACCTTAGCAATCAGCCCCAGCATTTT; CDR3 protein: CASSQIYLSNQPQHF